One TCR beta chain is described in this entry. Its cognate antigen is unknown. This sample is drawn from a study of blood T cells in healthy people across ages. General study results and limits: Estimates of total diversity, which came from one million sequenced T cells, were considered to be underestimates. Long-lived donors exceeded aged donors in naive CD4+ cells and diversity.

A second about 6 to 12 cycle PCR used barcoded and J-beta primers. CDR3-containing paired-end reads numbered at least 3 million in each sample. TCRdb reanalysed the 5' RACE reads using MiXCR and keeps one entry per CDR3 protein. The top ten clones hold around a fifth of a sample with some 700,000 distinct CDR3 sequences, 22% of them seen once. At least 6 million PBMCs were isolated per sample. Trimming removed 8 bases from V and 1 base from J, with 17 bases in between. This CDR3 spans 15 amino acids. The rearrangement links TRBV12-3 or TRBV12-4 to TRBJ1-1, with D tentatively TRBD1 (5 bases). The sequence was collected from a man aged 65 to 79 in good health. Material: blood. CDR3 DNA sequence: TGTGCCAGCGAAAGTTGGGGCAGACAGAACACTGAAGCTTTCTTT. It is translated as CASESWGRQNTEAFF.